The following is a T cell receptor beta chain sequence with its context. Given a much more abundant clone one base away, this may be a read error. As the CDR3 is not closed by the conserved phenylalanine or tryptophan, this likely results from a read error. The source of the sample is a study of molecular identifiers for immune sequencing clone quantification. With 6 bases removed from V and 2 bases from J, the gap between germline ends came to 7 bases. CDR3 length: 12 residues. Germline assignment: CDR1 LNHDA and CDR2 SQIVND (reference sequence). TCRdb passed the PCR reads through MiXCR, listing each CDR3 protein once. The top ten clones hold 0.85% of a sample with approximately 670,000 distinct CDR3 sequences, about 20% of them seen once.

This sequence was found in a human donor in good health. Some libraries in this study had Jurkat cell RNA spiked in. Sequenced input: naive CD8+ T cells from blood, with Jurkat cell RNA spiked in. Sample subset: FACS-sorted CD8+CD4-CCR7+CD45RA+ naive T cells. The V and J genes are TRBV19 and TRBJ1-1; D remains unclear. CDR3 nucleotide sequence: TGTGCCAGTAGATCAGGTAACACTGAAGCTTTCCTT. It codes for CASRSGNTEAFL.